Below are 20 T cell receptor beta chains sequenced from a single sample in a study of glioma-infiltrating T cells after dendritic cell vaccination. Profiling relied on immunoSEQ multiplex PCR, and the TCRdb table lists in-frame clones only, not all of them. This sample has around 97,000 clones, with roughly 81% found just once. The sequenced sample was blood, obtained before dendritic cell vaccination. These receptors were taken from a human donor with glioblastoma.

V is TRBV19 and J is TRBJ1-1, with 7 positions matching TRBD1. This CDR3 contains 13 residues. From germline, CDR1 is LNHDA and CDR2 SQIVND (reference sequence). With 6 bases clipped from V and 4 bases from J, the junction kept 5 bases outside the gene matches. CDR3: CASRQGPLTEAFF. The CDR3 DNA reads TGTGCCAGTAGACAGGGGCCGCTCACTGAAGCTTTCTTT.

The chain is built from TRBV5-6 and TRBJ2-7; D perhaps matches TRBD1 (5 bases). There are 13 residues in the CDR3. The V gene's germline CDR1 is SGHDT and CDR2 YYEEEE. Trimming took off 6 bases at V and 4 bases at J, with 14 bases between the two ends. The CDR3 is CASNLKTAYEQYF. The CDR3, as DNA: TGTGCCAGCAACCTGAAGACAGCATACGAGCAGTACTTC.

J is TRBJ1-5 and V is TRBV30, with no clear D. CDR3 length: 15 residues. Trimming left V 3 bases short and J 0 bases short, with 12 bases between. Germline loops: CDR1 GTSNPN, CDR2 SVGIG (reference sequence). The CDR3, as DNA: TGTGCCTGGAGCACCGGGATTAATAGCAATCAGCCCCAGCATTTT. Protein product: CAWSTGINSNQPQHF. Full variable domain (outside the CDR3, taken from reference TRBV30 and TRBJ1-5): SQTIHQWPATLVQPVGSPLSLECTVEGTSNPNLYWYRQAAGRGLQLLFYSVGIGQISSEVPQNLSASRPQDRQFILSSKKLLLSDSGFYLCAWSTGINSNQPQHFGDGTRLSIL.

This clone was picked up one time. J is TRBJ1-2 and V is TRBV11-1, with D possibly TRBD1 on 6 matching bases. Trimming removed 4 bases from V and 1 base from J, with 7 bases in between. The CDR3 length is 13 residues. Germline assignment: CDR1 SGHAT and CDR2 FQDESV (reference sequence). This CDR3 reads CASSSDSNYGYTF. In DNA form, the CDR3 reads TGTGCCAGCAGCTCGGACAGTAACTATGGCTACACCTTC.

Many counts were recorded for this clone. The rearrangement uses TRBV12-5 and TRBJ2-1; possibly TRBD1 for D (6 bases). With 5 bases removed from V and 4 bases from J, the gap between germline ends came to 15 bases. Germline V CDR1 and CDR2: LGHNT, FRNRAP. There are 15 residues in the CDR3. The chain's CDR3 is CASGHDRKEYNEQFF. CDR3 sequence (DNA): TGTGCTAGTGGTCACGACAGGAAAGAATACAATGAGCAGTTCTTC.

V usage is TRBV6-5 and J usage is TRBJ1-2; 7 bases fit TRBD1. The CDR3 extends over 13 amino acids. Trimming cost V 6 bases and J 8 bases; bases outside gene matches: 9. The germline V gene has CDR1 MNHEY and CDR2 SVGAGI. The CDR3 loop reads CASRPPGGGGYTF. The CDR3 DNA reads TGTGCCAGCAGACCCCCCGGAGGGGGCGGCTACACCTTC.

CDR3 coding DNA: TGTGCCAGCAGCTCTCTGGGCTTGGCCTACGAGCAGTACTTC. Amino acid sequence: CASSSLGLAYEQYF. This chain connects TRBV5-6 to TRBJ2-7; D unclear. V was trimmed by 3 bases and J by 2 bases, leaving 12 bases between them. CDR3 length: 14 residues. CDR1 and CDR2 from the germline V gene are SGHDT and YYEEEE.

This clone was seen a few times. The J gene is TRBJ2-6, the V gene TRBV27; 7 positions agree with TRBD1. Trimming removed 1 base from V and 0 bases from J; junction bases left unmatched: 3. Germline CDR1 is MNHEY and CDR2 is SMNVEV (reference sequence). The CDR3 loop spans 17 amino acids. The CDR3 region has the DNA TGTGCCAGCAGTTTATGGGCAGGGGGCTCTGGGGCCAACGTCCTGACTTTC. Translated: CASSLWAGGSGANVLTF. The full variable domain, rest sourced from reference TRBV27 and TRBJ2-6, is EAQVTQNPRYLITVTGKKLTVTCSQNMNHEYMSWYRQDPGLGLRQIYYSMNVEVTDKGDVPEGYKVSRKEKRNFPLILESPSPNQTSLYFCASSLWAGGSGANVLTFGAGSRLTVL.

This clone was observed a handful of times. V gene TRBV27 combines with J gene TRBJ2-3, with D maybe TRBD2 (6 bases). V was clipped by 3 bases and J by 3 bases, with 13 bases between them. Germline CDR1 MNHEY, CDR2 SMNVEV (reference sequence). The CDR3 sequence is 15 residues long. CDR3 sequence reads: CASSFGTGRTDTQYF. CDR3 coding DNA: TGTGCCAGCAGTTTCGGGACGGGGAGGACAGATACGCAGTATTTT.

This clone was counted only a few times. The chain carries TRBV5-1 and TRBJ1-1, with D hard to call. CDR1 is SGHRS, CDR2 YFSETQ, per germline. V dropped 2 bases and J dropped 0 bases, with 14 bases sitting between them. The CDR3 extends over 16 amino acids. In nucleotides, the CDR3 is TGCGCCAGCAGCTTAAACACACTCACTATGAACACTGAAGCTTTCTTT. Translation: CASSLNTLTMNTEAFF.

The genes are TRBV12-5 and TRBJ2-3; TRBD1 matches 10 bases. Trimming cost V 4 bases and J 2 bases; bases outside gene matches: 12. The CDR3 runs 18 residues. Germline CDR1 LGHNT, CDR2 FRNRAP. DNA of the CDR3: TGTGCTAGTGGTTCCCAGACCGGGACAGGGGCCTACACAGATACGCAGTATTTT. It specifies CASGSQTGTGAYTDTQYF.

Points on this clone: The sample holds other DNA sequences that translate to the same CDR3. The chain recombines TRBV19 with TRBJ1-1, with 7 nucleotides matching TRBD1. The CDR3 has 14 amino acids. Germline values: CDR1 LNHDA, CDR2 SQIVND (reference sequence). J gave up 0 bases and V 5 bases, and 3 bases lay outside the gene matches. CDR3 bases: TGTGCCAGTAGTTCACAGGGGTTGAACACTGAAGCTTTCTTT. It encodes CASSSQGLNTEAFF.

This chain's CDR3 is CASSSSPSGDSANYGYTF. The CDR3 DNA follows: TGTGCCAGCAGCTCATCCCCATCGGGGGACTCAGCTAACTATGGCTACACCTTC. The chain carries TRBV9 and TRBJ1-2, with TRBD1 as a possible D gene (5 bases). The CDR3 runs 18 residues. Germline V lookup: CDR1 SGDLS, CDR2 YYNGEE. Deletions cut 4 bases from V and 0 bases from J, with 22 bases between. The whole variable domain, filled in from reference TRBV9 and TRBJ1-2, reads DSGVTQTPKHLITATGQRVTLRCSPRSGDLSVYWYQQSLDQGLQFLIQYYNGEERAKGNILERFSAQQFPDLHSELNLSSLELGDSALYFCASSSSPSGDSANYGYTFGSGTRLTVV.

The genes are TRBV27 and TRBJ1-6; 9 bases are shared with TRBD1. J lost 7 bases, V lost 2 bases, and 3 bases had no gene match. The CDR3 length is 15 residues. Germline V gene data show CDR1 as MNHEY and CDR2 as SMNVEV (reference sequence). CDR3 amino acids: CASSLVDRGNSPLHF. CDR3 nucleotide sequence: TGTGCCAGCAGTTTAGTGGACAGGGGCAATTCACCCCTCCACTTT.

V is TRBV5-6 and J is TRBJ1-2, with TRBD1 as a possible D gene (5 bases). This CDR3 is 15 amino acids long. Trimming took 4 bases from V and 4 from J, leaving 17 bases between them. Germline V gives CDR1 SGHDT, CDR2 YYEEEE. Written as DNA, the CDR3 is TGTGCCAGCAGCCCTTCTCCTGGGACTATCTATGGCTACACCTTC. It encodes CASSPSPGTIYGYTF.

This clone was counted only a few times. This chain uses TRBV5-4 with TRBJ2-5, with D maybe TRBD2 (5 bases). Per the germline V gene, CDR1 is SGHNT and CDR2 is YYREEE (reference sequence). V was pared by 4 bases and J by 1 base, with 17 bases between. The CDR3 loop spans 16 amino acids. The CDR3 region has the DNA TGTGCCAGCAGCCTTGACCTAACGGGGAGCCAAGAGACCCAGTACTTC. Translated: CASSLDLTGSQETQYF. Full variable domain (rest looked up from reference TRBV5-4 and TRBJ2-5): ETGVTQSPTHLIKTRGQQVTLRCSSQSGHNTVSWYQQALGQGPQFIFQYYREEENGRGNFPPRFSGLQFPNYSSELNVNALELDDSALYLCASSLDLTGSQETQYFGPGTRLLVL.

Here the CDR3 reads CASSFETGEDYNEQFF. Here the CDR3 DNA reads TGTGCCAGCAGCTTCGAGACAGGGGAGGACTACAATGAGCAGTTCTTC. The V gene is TRBV5-5, the J gene TRBJ2-1; 8 bases map to TRBD1. The CDR3 totals 16 residues. With 2 bases clipped from V and 3 bases from J, the junction kept 7 bases outside the gene matches. Germline lookup yields CDR1 SGHKS and CDR2 YYEKEE (reference sequence).

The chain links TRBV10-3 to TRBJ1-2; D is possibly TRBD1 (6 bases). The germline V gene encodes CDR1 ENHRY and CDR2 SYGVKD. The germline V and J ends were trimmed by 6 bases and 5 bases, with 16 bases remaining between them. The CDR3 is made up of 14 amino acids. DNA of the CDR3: TGTGCCATCAGCCCGACAGGATCTGGGTATGGCTACACCTTC. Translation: CAISPTGSGYGYTF.

CDR3 amino acids: CSAFYPYEQYF. CDR3 nucleotides: TGCAGTGCTTTTTATCCCTACGAGCAGTACTTC. The chain joins TRBV20-1 to TRBJ2-7; D gene ambiguous. There are 11 residues in the CDR3. Per the germline V gene, CDR1 is DFQATT and CDR2 is SNEGSKA (reference sequence). V was pared by 5 bases and J by 2 bases, with 7 bases between.

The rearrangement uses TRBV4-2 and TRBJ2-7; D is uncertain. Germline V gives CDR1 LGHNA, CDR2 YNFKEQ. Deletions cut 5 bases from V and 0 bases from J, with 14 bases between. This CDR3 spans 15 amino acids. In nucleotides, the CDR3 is TGTGCCAGCAGCTCACCTAAGGAGATCTCCTACGAGCAGTACTTC. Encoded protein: CASSSPKEISYEQYF.